This T cell receptor beta chain was documented in a study of blood T cell repertoires in COVID-19. As for the study in general: PBMCs, B-cell-depleted T cells, or T cells were the source of the cDNA or gDNA that made up the material.

Trimming removed 5 bases at V and 2 bases at J, with 13 bases between. This CDR3 region has 15 residues. Germline CDR1 and CDR2: SGHTA and FQGNSA. This table comes from immunoSEQ multiplex PCR, and its TCRdb copy is limited to in-frame clones, with some not included. The repertoire consists of some 180,000 clones, with 70% to 80% occurring once and the leading ten covering 14%. The specimen was PBMCs or T cells enriched from blood (not recorded which). The source is a man in his sixties who had been exposed to COVID-19. The chain employs TRBV7-2 and TRBJ2-1; possible D gene TRBD1, 5 bases. CDR3 nucleotides: TGTGCCAGCAGCATGCAGGGTCCCCCCTACAATGAGCAGTTCTTC. Translation gives CASSMQGPPYNEQFF.